This is a list of T cell receptor beta chains from one sample in a study of molecular identifiers for immune sequencing clone quantification. TCRdb recomputed calls from the PCR reads with MiXCR, one row per CDR3 protein. Among about 640,000 distinct CDR3 sequences listed, about 20% were seen once. Sequencing was done on a sample of naive CD8+ T cells from blood, with Jurkat cell RNA spiked in. The receptors were gathered from a human donor in good health. Some libraries in this study had Jurkat cell RNA spiked in. CDR3s include the opening cysteine and the closing phenylalanine or tryptophan. A D gene is named only where the DNA matches it firmly. Size is omitted from some rows. Given values are once, few, many or a class for expanded clones.

j_call | d_call | v_call | clone_size | cdr3_nt | cdr3_aa
TRBJ2-1 | TRBD2 | TRBV20-1 | - | TGCAGTGCTAGAGATCTGCCGGGGACTAGCGGGCACAATGAGCAGTTCTTC | CSARDLPGTSGHNEQFF
TRBJ2-5 | - | TRBV27 | - | TGTGCCAGCAGTTTAGCGTGGTGGGAGACCCAGTACTTC | CASSLAWWETQYF
TRBJ2-2 | - | TRBV7-9 | many | TGTGCCAGCAGCCGGCCCCGGGACTCCACCGGGGAGCTGTTTTTT | CASSRPRDSTGELFF
TRBJ2-7 | TRBD2 | TRBV7-9 | - | TGTGCCAGCAGCTCGGGACTACCTTACGAGCGGTACTTC | CASSSGLPYERYF
TRBJ1-5 | - | TRBV25-1 | many | TGTGCCAGCAGTGAATTTAGGGAGGATCAGCCCCAGCATTTT | CASSEFREDQPQHF
TRBJ2-7 | TRBD1 | TRBV19 | - | TGTGCCAGTAGCCCCGGGACAGGCCACCCCTACGAGCAGTACTTC | CASSPGTGHPYEQYF
TRBJ1-3 | TRBD1 | TRBV4-3 | - | TGCGCCAGCAGCCCACCGGGACAGGGGGCCTCTGGAAGCACCATATATTTT | CASSPPGQGASGSTIYF
TRBJ1-5 | - | TRBV4-1 | many | TGCGCCAGCAGCCAAGCCCCTGGGGGGAATCAGCCCCAGCATTTT | CASSQAPGGNQPQHF
TRBJ2-7 | - | TRBV5-1 | - | TGCGCCAGCGGCTTGATGGGATACGAGCAGTACTTC | CASGLMGYEQYF
TRBJ2-7 | - | TRBV2 | many | TGTGCCAGCAGTGAAGAGGGACTGAGCTCCTACGAGCAGTACTTC | CASSEEGLSSYEQYF
TRBJ2-5 | TRBD1 | TRBV15 | - | TGTGCCACCAGCAGCCCCACGAGCAAGGGGGCAGGAGAGACCCAGTACTTC | CATSSPTSKGAGETQYF
TRBJ1-1 | - | TRBV7-9 | many | TGTGCCAGCAGCGACGGAATGAACACTGAAGCTTTCTTT | CASSDGMNTEAFF
TRBJ2-1 | TRBD2 | TRBV20-1 | - | TGCAGTGCTAGATCCCTTGTCGGGAGGGCCACCGATGAGCAGTTCTTC | CSARSLVGRATDEQFF
TRBJ2-5 | TRBD1 | TRBV10-3 | - | TGTGCCATCAGTGACCCTGGACAGGGGGAGACCCAGTACTTC | CAISDPGQGETQYF
TRBJ2-7 | - | TRBV7-9 | many | TGTGCCAGCAGCACCTCTACAGGGTACCACGAGCAGTACTTC | CASSTSTGYHEQYF
TRBJ1-4 | TRBD1 | TRBV7-9 | - | TGTGCCAGCATCCCAGGGGGCGTCTCTAATGAAAAACTGTTTTTT | CASIPGGVSNEKLFF
TRBJ1-2 | TRBD1 | TRBV27 | - | TGTGCCAGCAGTCCCGGGGACAGGGTTAACTATGGCTACACCTTC | CASSPGDRVNYGYTF
TRBJ2-1 | - | TRBV19 | many | TGTGCCAGTAGTATGAGGGCGCCAGCGCGGGTAGATGAGCAGTTCTTC | CASSMRAPARVDEQFF
TRBJ2-2 | - | TRBV9 | - | TGTGCCAGCAGAGGGTCGAACACCGGGGAGCTGTTTTTT | CASRGSNTGELFF
TRBJ1-1 | - | TRBV9 | many | TGTGCCAGCAGCGAGACCGGGGGGGGTGAAGCTTTCTTT | CASSETGGGEAFF
TRBJ2-1 | TRBD2 | TRBV19 | - | TGTGCCAGTACCCCAGAGCGGGGGAGCTCCTACAATGAGCAGTTCTTC | CASTPERGSSYNEQFF
TRBJ2-3 | TRBD2 | TRBV5-6 | many | TGTGCCAGCAGCTTGCCCCCTGGCTTAGCGGGAGCAGATACGCAGTATTTT | CASSLPPGLAGADTQYF
TRBJ1-2 | TRBD1 | TRBV28 | few | TGTGCCAGCAGTTTTGAGGGGGCAAGCTATGGCTACACCTTC | CASSFEGASYGYTF
TRBJ2-2 | - | TRBV13 | - | TGTGCCAGCAGCCCCGGGATAGCGGTTCGCCCCACCGGGGAGCTGGTTTTT | CASSPGIAVRPTGELVF
TRBJ2-1 | - | TRBV7-3 | - | TGTGCCAGCAGCTTCGCAGGGGCCCTTGGGAATGAGCAGTTCTTC | CASSFAGALGNEQFF
TRBJ2-7 | TRBD1 | TRBV6-6 | - | TGTGCCAGCAGTCCGCCGGGACAGGGGGCGTATGAGCGGTACTTC | CASSPPGQGAYERYF
TRBJ2-5 | TRBD1 | TRBV11-3 | few | TGTGCCAGCAGCCCCGGAGTCGGGACAGTGGAGACCCAGTACTTC | CASSPGVGTVETQYF
TRBJ2-3 | TRBD2 | TRBV28 | - | TGTGCCAGCGGTCCCTGGGAGGCGGGAGGGGGAGCAGATACGCGGTATTTT | CASGPWEAGGGADTRYF
TRBJ2-5 | - | TRBV6-5 | many | TGTGCCAGCGCCCGAACTGGAGTAGGCAGAAGAGAGACCCAGTACTTC | CASARTGVGRRETQYF
TRBJ2-3 | - | TRBV10-3 | many | TGTGCCATCAGTGACCCGCGGGATACGCAGTATTTT | CAISDPRDTQYF
TRBJ2-1 | - | TRBV24-1 | many | TGTGCCACCAGTGACCTTTCATCCCACAATGAGCAGTTCTTC | CATSDLSSHNEQFF
TRBJ1-5 | - | TRBV19 | few | TGTGCCAGTATCGACAGGTATAGCAATCAGCCCCAGCATTTT | CASIDRYSNQPQHF
TRBJ2-3 | - | TRBV9 | many | TGTGCCAGCAGCGTAGGGATAACTAGCACAGATACGCAGTATTTT | CASSVGITSTDTQYF
TRBJ1-1 | TRBD1 | TRBV7-9 | many | TGTGCCAGCAGCTTGATGACAGGGTCACCCACTGAAGCTTTCTTT | CASSLMTGSPTEAFF
TRBJ2-3 | TRBD2 | TRBV5-4 | many | TGTGCCAGCAGCCAGGGGACTAGCCGAACAGATACGCAGTATTTT | CASSQGTSRTDTQYF
TRBJ2-5 | TRBD1 | TRBV28 | many | TGTGCCAGCAGTTCCGTCGACAGGGGCGATCAAGAGACCCAGTACTTC | CASSSVDRGDQETQYF